These 5 T cell receptor beta chains were sequenced from one sample in a study of blood T cells in healthy people across ages. Primers used in a second PCR of about 6 to 12 cycles were a sample-barcoded 5' primer and a J-beta primer mix. TCRdb re-called the 5' RACE reads with MiXCR, one entry per CDR3 protein. The repertoire includes some 790,000 distinct CDR3 sequences, about 30% of them detected once, and approximately 15% sits in the top ten. The specimen was blood. These receptors came from a woman older than 75 in good health.

CDR3 nucleotide sequence: TGTGCCAGCACCAATCAAAGGGGGCAGGGGGTTGTGGGTGAGCAGTTCTTC. It codes for CASTNQRGQGVVGEQFF. The chain recombines TRBV12-3 or TRBV12-4 with TRBJ2-1, with TRBD1 matching 7 bases. Trimming at V came to 7 bases and at J to 9 bases, leaving 21 bases not matched to a gene. The CDR3 spans 17 residues.

This clonotype was recorded at least ten times. The chain employs TRBV20-1 and TRBJ1-4; a possible D gene is TRBD1 (6 bases). V lost 1 base and J lost 5, with 14 bases in between. This CDR3 comprises 15 residues. Germline-derived CDR1 and CDR2 are DFQATT and SNEGSKA (reference sequence). In DNA, the CDR3 is TGCAGTGCTAGAGTATCGCAGGGGTTAAATGAAAAACTGTTTTTT. Protein: CSARVSQGLNEKLFF.

At least ten counts were recorded for this clonotype. This chain links TRBV10-3 with TRBJ2-1; 7 bases align to TRBD1. Germline CDR1 and CDR2: ENHRY and SYGVKD. V gave up 7 bases and J gave up 3 bases; unmatched junction bases: 3. This CDR3 is 13 amino acids long. The chain's CDR3 is CAITGQLYNEQFF. Here the CDR3 DNA reads TGTGCCATCACGGGACAGCTCTACAATGAGCAGTTCTTC.

This rearrangement joins TRBV10-3 to TRBJ1-1, with D perhaps TRBD1 (5 bases). Germline V gene data show CDR1 as ENHRY and CDR2 as SYGVKD. This CDR3 region has 13 residues. V was cut by 10 bases and J by 1 base, with 13 bases left in between. As DNA, the CDR3 is TGTGCCAGTGGGGGGGGACCGAACACTGAAGCTTTCTTT. Protein sequence: CASGGGPNTEAFF.

This clonotype came up a few times. This chain connects TRBV20-1 to TRBJ2-3, with TRBD1 identical over 8 bases. CDR1 DFQATT and CDR2 SNEGSKA come from the germline V gene (reference sequence). This CDR3 contains 13 residues. V gave up 7 bases and J gave up 0 bases; unmatched junction bases: 3. The CDR3, as DNA: TGCAGTGGGGGACAGGCCAGCACAGATACGCAGTATTTT. Amino acids: CSGGQASTDTQYF.